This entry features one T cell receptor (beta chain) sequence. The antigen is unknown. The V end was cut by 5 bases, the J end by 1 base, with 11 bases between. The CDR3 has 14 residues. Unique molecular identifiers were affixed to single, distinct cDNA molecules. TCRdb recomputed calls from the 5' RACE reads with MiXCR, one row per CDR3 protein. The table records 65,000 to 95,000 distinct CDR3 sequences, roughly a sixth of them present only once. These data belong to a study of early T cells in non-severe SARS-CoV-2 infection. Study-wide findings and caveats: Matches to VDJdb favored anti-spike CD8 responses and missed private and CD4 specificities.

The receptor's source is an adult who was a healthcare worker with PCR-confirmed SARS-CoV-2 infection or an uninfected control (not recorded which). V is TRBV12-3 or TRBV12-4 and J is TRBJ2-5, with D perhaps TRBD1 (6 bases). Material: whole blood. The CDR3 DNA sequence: TGTGCCAGCAGTCCCCAGGGGACCCAAGAGACCCAGTACTTC. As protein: CASSPQGTQETQYF.